This is a list of T cell receptor beta chains from one sample in a study of blood T cell repertoires in COVID-19. Some clones are missing from TCRdb's copy, which holds only in-frame ones; the method was immunoSEQ multiplex PCR. Altogether about 400,000 clones are present, approximately 91% being singletons, with the ten largest covering roughly 2%. The specimen sequenced was PBMCs or T cells enriched from blood (not recorded which). The receptors derive from a woman aged 40 to 50 with acute COVID-19. Each CDR3 is given with its conserved first and last residue. The D gene is left open where the match is weak. Expanded clones are given a class, and other clones once, few, many or no size at all.

D: NA
size: NA
V: TRBV21-1
J: TRBJ2-1
DNA: TGTGCCAGCAGGCCGGGACTGATGATCAGCTCCTACAATGAGCAGTTCTTC
CDR3: CASRPGLMISSYNEQFF

D: TRBD1
size: NA
V: TRBV19
J: TRBJ1-2
DNA: TGTGCCAGTAGTGGGGGACAGGGGGCATCTGGCTACACCTTC
CDR3: CASSGGQGASGYTF

D: NA
size: NA
V: TRBV19
J: TRBJ1-5
DNA: TGTGCCAGTAGTCACTTGGCAGGGCAGGGCAATCAGCCCCAGCATTTT
CDR3: CASSHLAGQGNQPQHF

D: NA
size: NA
V: TRBV9
J: TRBJ2-7
DNA: TGTGCCAGCAGCGTAGTTTCAGGGAACGAGCAGTACTTC
CDR3: CASSVVSGNEQYF

D: TRBD1
size: NA
V: TRBV19
J: TRBJ2-6
DNA: TGTGCCAGTACCCAGGGGGTTTTCTCTGGGGCCAACGTCCTGACTTTC
CDR3: CASTQGVFSGANVLTF

D: NA
size: NA
V: TRBV27
J: TRBJ2-2
DNA: TGTGCCAGCAGTCCAAATTCGGCGGGGACTGGGGAGCTGTTTTTT
CDR3: CASSPNSAGTGELFF

D: TRBD1
size: NA
V: TRBV2
J: TRBJ1-2
DNA: TGTGCCAGCAGTGTGGGAGGACAGGGTCTCCTAGGCTACACCTTC
CDR3: CASSVGGQGLLGYTF

D: NA
size: NA
V: TRBV4-1
J: TRBJ1-3
DNA: TGCGCCAGCAGCCAAGTCGCTAGGGGATCTGGAAACACCATATATTTT
CDR3: CASSQVARGSGNTIYF

D: NA
size: NA
V: TRBV9
J: TRBJ1-1
DNA: TGTGCCAGCAGCGTAGATCTAGGGGTCGCTGAAGCTTTCTTT
CDR3: CASSVDLGVAEAFF

D: NA
size: NA
V: TRBV19
J: TRBJ1-1
DNA: TGTGCCAGTAATGGGCAGTACACTGAAGCTTTCTTT
CDR3: CASNGQYTEAFF

D: TRBD1
size: NA
V: TRBV2
J: TRBJ1-1
DNA: TGTGCCAGCAGTCTTGTCCCCGACAGGGCAGACACTGAAGCTTTCTTT
CDR3: CASSLVPDRADTEAFF

D: TRBD1
size: NA
V: TRBV6-5
J: TRBJ2-1
DNA: TGTGCCAGCAGAACGGGACAGGGTTACAATGAGCAGTTCTTC
CDR3: CASRTGQGYNEQFF

D: TRBD1
size: NA
V: TRBV24-1
J: TRBJ1-2
DNA: TGTGCCACCAGTGACTCGACAGGGGATTATGGCTACACCTTC
CDR3: CATSDSTGDYGYTF

D: TRBD2
size: NA
V: TRBV7-8
J: TRBJ2-1
DNA: TGTGCCAGCAGCTTACCGGGGGGAACAAACAATGAGCAGTTCTTC
CDR3: CASSLPGGTNNEQFF

D: TRBD1
size: once
V: TRBV7-6
J: TRBJ2-6
DNA: TGTGCCAGCAGCGGGGGACAGGGGGCCGGGGCCAACGTCCTGACTTTC
CDR3: CASSGGQGAGANVLTF

D: NA
size: NA
V: TRBV5-6
J: TRBJ1-6
DNA: TGTGCCAGCAGCTTGGCCGGAGGGCAGGTCAATTCACCCCTCCACTTT
CDR3: CASSLAGGQVNSPLHF

D: TRBD1
size: NA
V: TRBV6-4
J: TRBJ1-6
DNA: TGTGCCAGCAGTGATTCACCCCGGGACAGCCGCTCCTATAATTCACCCCTCCACTTT
CDR3: CASSDSPRDSRSYNSPLHF

D: NA
size: NA
V: TRBV6-5
J: TRBJ2-1
DNA: TGTGCCAGCTCGACTATTCCCCACAATGAGCAGTTCTTC
CDR3: CASSTIPHNEQFF

D: TRBD1
size: once
V: TRBV7-8
J: TRBJ1-2
DNA: TGTGCCAGCAGCACGACAGGGAGTCTCCCTGGCTACACCTTC
CDR3: CASSTTGSLPGYTF

D: NA
size: few
V: TRBV5-1
J: TRBJ2-3
DNA: TGCGCCAGCAGCTTGAGGACTTTGGGTGAATATGTGGATACGCAGTATTTT
CDR3: CASSLRTLGEYVDTQYF

D: NA
size: NA
V: TRBV4-2
J: TRBJ2-1
DNA: TGTGCCAGCAGCCAACAATCCATTACTAGCAGCGCCTACAATGAGCAGTTCTTC
CDR3: CASSQQSITSSAYNEQFF

D: NA
size: NA
V: TRBV4-1
J: TRBJ2-7
DNA: TGCGCCAGCAGCCAGGTCGACAGGTCTGGTCCCTACGAGCAGTACTTC
CDR3: CASSQVDRSGPYEQYF

D: NA
size: NA
V: TRBV9
J: TRBJ1-6
DNA: TGTGCCAGCAGCCCCGAGGGCTTGTCGAATTCACCCCTCCACTTT
CDR3: CASSPEGLSNSPLHF

D: NA
size: NA
V: TRBV15
J: TRBJ1-5
DNA: TGTGCCACCAGCAGAGATTTTGGAGAGCCCCAGCATTTT
CDR3: CATSRDFGEPQHF

D: NA
size: NA
V: TRBV28
J: TRBJ1-1
DNA: TGTGCCAGCAGTTTGGGGGGACGGACTGAAGCTTTCTTT
CDR3: CASSLGGRTEAFF

D: TRBD1
size: NA
V: TRBV27
J: TRBJ2-7
DNA: TGTGCCAGCAGTTTGTCCGGGACAGCATTCTACGAGCAGTACTTC
CDR3: CASSLSGTAFYEQYF

D: NA
size: NA
V: TRBV27
J: TRBJ2-3
DNA: TGTGCCAGCTCGAAGTTGACGAGCGGCACAGATACGCAGTATTTT
CDR3: CASSKLTSGTDTQYF

D: NA
size: NA
V: TRBV19
J: TRBJ1-1
DNA: TGTGCCAGTAGTATCACCGGGGTGAACACTGAAGCTTTCTTT
CDR3: CASSITGVNTEAFF

D: TRBD1
size: NA
V: TRBV19
J: TRBJ1-1
DNA: TGTGCCAGTAGTGGGGACAGGGAGGCCACTGAAGCTTTCTTT
CDR3: CASSGDREATEAFF

D: NA
size: NA
V: TRBV18
J: TRBJ1-1
DNA: TGTGCCAGCTCACCCGGACAGCTTATGAACACTGAAGCTTTCTTT
CDR3: CASSPGQLMNTEAFF

D: NA
size: once
V: TRBV5-4
J: TRBJ1-4
DNA: TGTGCCAGCAGCTTGGGGTCGAGGGAAAAACTGTTTTTT
CDR3: CASSLGSREKLFF

D: TRBD1
size: NA
V: TRBV5-1
J: TRBJ2-5
DNA: TGCGCCAGCAGCCGACAGGGCCTCCAAGAGACCCAGTACTTC
CDR3: CASSRQGLQETQYF

D: TRBD2
size: NA
V: TRBV11-2
J: TRBJ2-7
DNA: TGTGCCAGCAGCCCGGGACTAGCGGGAATCGAGCAGTACTTC
CDR3: CASSPGLAGIEQYF